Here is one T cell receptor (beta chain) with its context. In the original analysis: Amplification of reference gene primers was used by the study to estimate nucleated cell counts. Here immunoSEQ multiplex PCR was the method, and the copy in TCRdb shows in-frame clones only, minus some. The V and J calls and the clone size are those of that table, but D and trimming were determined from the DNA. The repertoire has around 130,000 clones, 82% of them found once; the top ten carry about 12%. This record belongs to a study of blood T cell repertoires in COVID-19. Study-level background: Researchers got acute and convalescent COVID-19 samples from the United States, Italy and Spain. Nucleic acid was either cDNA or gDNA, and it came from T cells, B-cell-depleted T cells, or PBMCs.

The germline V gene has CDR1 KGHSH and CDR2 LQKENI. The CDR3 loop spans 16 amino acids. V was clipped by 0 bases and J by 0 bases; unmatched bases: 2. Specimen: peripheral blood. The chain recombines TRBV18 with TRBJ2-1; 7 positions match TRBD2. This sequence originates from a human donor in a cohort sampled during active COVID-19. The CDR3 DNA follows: TGTGCCAGCTCACCACCGCCTAGCGGCTCCTACAATGAGCAGTTCTTC. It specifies CASSPPPSGSYNEQFF.